Described below is a single TCR beta chain sequence and its context. Sequenced by immunoSEQ multiplex PCR; TCRdb stores in-frame clones only, minus some. Counted here are 25,000 to 35,000 clones, 79% occurring once; the ten biggest clones make up under 25%. The sample is drawn from a study of control samples from healthy donors and cancer patients. The specimen was PBMCs. The receptor comes from a man aged 55 to 70 with head and neck cancer.

The CDR3: CASSKNTGTGSNNEQFF. The DNA for the CDR3 is TGTGCCAGCAGCAAAAATACCGGGACAGGGTCGAACAATGAGCAGTTCTTC. The chain has TRBV11-3 and TRBJ2-1, with 9 nucleotides matching TRBD1. The J segment lost 5 bases and the V segment lost 5 bases, leaving 13 bases of the junction unmatched. The CDR3 contains 17 residues. From germline, CDR1 is SGHNT and CDR2 YENEEA. The full variable domain, with the rest looked up from reference TRBV11-3 and TRBJ2-1, is EAGVVQSPRYKIIEKKQPVAFWCNPISGHNTLYWYLQNLGQGPELLIRYENEEAVDDSQLPKDRFSAERLKGVDSTLKIQPAELGDSAVYLCASSKNTGTGSNNEQFFGPGTRLTVL.